Listed below are T cell receptor beta chains from one sample, sequenced in a study of cytomegalovirus exposure and HLA in healthy donors. Some clones are missing from TCRdb's copy, which holds only in-frame ones; the method was immunoSEQ multiplex PCR. The sample lists more than 85,000 clones; nearly 70% were seen once. Sequencing was done on a sample of PBMCs. All receptors come from a woman aged 45-59 years in good health and CMV-seropositive. Both conserved end residues are part of each CDR3. The D gene is left open where the match is weak. Size is stated for part of the rows, as once, few or many counts, or as a class when the clone is expanded.

DNA: TGTGCCACGCTCCGCACTCGGGGGGGTTCTGGAAACACCATATATTTT; CDR3: CATLRTRGGSGNTIYF; J: TRBJ1-3; V: TRBV6-4; size: few; D: .
DNA: TGCGCCAGCAGCTCTACAGGGGGCGCCCCTGACGGGGAGCTGTTTTTT; CDR3: CASSSTGGAPDGELFF; J: TRBJ2-2; V: TRBV5-1; size: few; D: TRBD1
DNA: TGTGCCAGCAACCTCGCAAACAGCGAGCAGTACTTC; CDR3: CASNLANSEQYF; J: TRBJ2-7; V: TRBV6-6; size: once; D: .
DNA: TGTGCCACCAGCAGAGATAGGGCGGGGCGTACCGGGGAGCTGTTTTTT; CDR3: CATSRDRAGRTGELFF; J: TRBJ2-2; V: TRBV15; size: few; D: .
DNA: TGTGCCAGCAGTCAGGGACAGGGGGCTTACTATGGCTACACCTTC; CDR3: CASSQGQGAYYGYTF; J: TRBJ1-2; V: TRBV6-5; size: .; D: TRBD1
DNA: TGCGCCAGCAGCCAAGGCCTTCGGGATACGCAGTATTTT; CDR3: CASSQGLRDTQYF; J: TRBJ2-3; V: TRBV4-3; size: few; D: .
DNA: TGTGCCAGCAGGCCCGGGAGGGGGTTGAACACTGAAGCTTTCTTT; CDR3: CASRPGRGLNTEAFF; J: TRBJ1-1; V: TRBV6-5; size: .; D: .
DNA: TGCGCTGGGGGGCAGGGGGCGTCTTACGAGCAGTACTTC; CDR3: CAGGQGASYEQYF; J: TRBJ2-7; V: TRBV29-1; size: .; D: TRBD1
DNA: TGTGCCAGTAGTCCAAAGTCGGGTTCCTACGAGCAGTACTTC; CDR3: CASSPKSGSYEQYF; J: TRBJ2-7; V: TRBV19; size: .; D: .
DNA: TGTGCCAGCAGCCCAAATATCCCGGGACAGGTCTCCTACGAGCAGTACTTC; CDR3: CASSPNIPGQVSYEQYF; J: TRBJ2-7; V: TRBV7-8; size: medium-sized; D: TRBD1
DNA: TGTGCCAGCAGCTTAGGGCGGGGCCCGCCCTACGAGCAGTACTTC; CDR3: CASSLGRGPPYEQYF; J: TRBJ2-7; V: TRBV11-2; size: .; D: .
DNA: TGTGCCAGCAGAGCAGACAACTCTGGAAACACCATATATTTT; CDR3: CASRADNSGNTIYF; J: TRBJ1-3; V: TRBV6-5; size: .; D: .
DNA: TGTGCCAGCAGCTTGGGACAGCTCGTTTACTACGAGCAGTACTTC; CDR3: CASSLGQLVYYEQYF; J: TRBJ2-7; V: TRBV5-5; size: .; D: .